This T cell receptor (beta chain) was sequenced in a study of OX40 agonist ivuxolimab in advanced cancers. Some background on the complete study: Ivuxolimab was an agonistic, fully human IgG2 monoclonal antibody directed against OX40 (CD134), a costimulatory receptor. A male proportion of approximately 83% and a mean age of 60 years, ranging from about 20 to 80, were recorded for the dose-escalation cohort. The paper reports the monotherapy dose-escalation portion (N of about 47 patients) of the phase I ivuxolimab trial. Partial responses were achieved by three dose-escalation patients, of whom one had hepatocellular carcinoma and two had cutaneous melanoma. Intravenous ivuxolimab was administered to patients every 2 weeks at six dose levels: 0.01, 0.1, 0.3, 1.5, 3 and 10 mg/kg. The point of sequencing TCRbeta in the periphery was to test whether ivuxolimab changed TCR sequence diversity and drove clonal T-cell expansion. Of the roughly 53 patients in dose escalation, about 20 had hepatocellular carcinoma, about 15 had melanoma, 9 had renal cell carcinoma and 9 had head and neck cancer. Prior anti-PD-1, anti-PD-L1 or anti-CTLA-4 therapy was permitted, and checkpoint inhibitors had been received by less than 45% of dose-escalation patients. What the study reported, not specific to this receptor: At doses from 0.1 to 3.0 mg/kg, clonal expansion was seen in both CD4+ and CD8+ blood T cells between baseline and week 6. After ivuxolimab, expanded clones were on average more numerous among CD8+ T cells than among CD4+ T cells. Low levels of normalized T-cell clonal expansion were also seen in some patients who did not respond. In the 0.1-3.0 mg/kg groups, partial responders had among the lowest normalized peripheral clonal expansion, particularly in CD8+ T cells. Which antigens the clonally expanded peripheral T cells were specific for was not determined.

Genomic DNA was isolated from the sorted cells so that the TCRbeta CDR3 region could be sequenced. TCRbeta CDR3 regions were sequenced using the immunoSEQ Assay. TCRdb's version of the immuneACCESS table is confined to in-frame rearrangements and falls short of the full clone set. An unresolved V gene accounts for under half of the shortfall where checked; the remainder is of unknown origin. Recorded for this sample are 50,000 to 65,000 clones; almost 95% of them occurred a single time. In total, the top ten clones hold roughly 13% of the sample. The trial excluded patients who had a history of autoimmune disease or were on systemic immunosuppression. In every dose cohort, peripheral blood was drawn for TCR sequencing at baseline, cycle 4 day 1, and cycle 7 day 1. Samples were obtained from an open-label, multicenter, first-in-human phase I dose-escalation trial of ivuxolimab. Adults with locally advanced or metastatic melanoma, renal cell, hepatocellular, or head and neck squamous cell carcinoma were enrolled in the trial. Before TCR sequencing, CD4+ T cells and CD8+ T cells were sorted from peripheral blood as separate populations.

Of note for this clone: Its antigen remains unidentified. One base away there is no much larger clone; base qualities are not given.

Reading from cysteine to phenylalanine, the CDR3 counts 15 amino acids. Of the read, only the CDR3 DNA is kept; its 45 bases are in frame from base 1. A distance of 13 bases separates the germline ends of V and J, which lose 0 bases and 4 bases respectively. CDR1 and CDR2 were assigned from the germline V gene as SGDLS and YYNGEE. This clonotype originated in an adult with an advanced solid tumor such as melanoma, head and neck, liver or kidney cancer. The chain is encoded by TRBV9 joined to TRBJ2-5, with the D call perhaps TRBD1 or TRBD2, each one matching 6 bases. Sequenced material: CD4+ or CD8+ T cells sorted from blood, taken in a trial of the OX40 agonist ivuxolimab. The nucleotide sequence is given as TGTGCCAGCAGCGTAGAGGGGGGAGTGGGAGAGACCCAGTACTTC. It translates as CASSVEGGVGETQYF.